These T cell receptor beta chains were read from a single sample in a study of Graves' ophthalmopathy and Graves' hyperthyroidism. TCRdb re-called the multiplex PCR reads through MiXCR, storing one row per CDR3 protein. The sample shows 300,000 or so distinct CDR3 sequences, roughly 17% of them seen only once. The sequenced sample was peripheral blood. These receptors all come from an adult man with Graves' ophthalmopathy. Each CDR3 is given with its conserved first and last residue. The D gene is left open where the match is weak.

V	J	D	CDR3
TRBV5-1	TRBJ1-3	.	CASSLGDISGNTIYF
TRBV20-1	TRBJ2-6	.	CSAASTTGANVLTF
TRBV6-2/TRBV6-3	TRBJ2-5	.	CASSYSSGAGETQYF
TRBV7-3	TRBJ1-5	.	CASSMRGQNSNQPQHF
TRBV12-3/TRBV12-4	TRBJ1-2	TRBD1	CASSFRQGSITYGYTF
TRBV5-1	TRBJ1-2	.	CASSTGQFRYGYTF
TRBV6-1	TRBJ2-6	.	CASSEPAWGQVSGANVLTF
TRBV19	TRBJ1-1	TRBD1	CASSTRTGGKANTEAFF
TRBV12-3/TRBV12-4	TRBJ2-7	TRBD1	CASSSRTGGYDEQYF
TRBV12-3/TRBV12-4	TRBJ1-5	.	CASSHRVSNQPQHF
TRBV11-2	TRBJ2-7	.	CASSLGSYDYEQYF
TRBV5-1	TRBJ2-5	TRBD1	CASSLAGQDEETQYF
TRBV7-8	TRBJ1-2	.	CASSLVWGQGLDGYTF
TRBV30	TRBJ1-2	.	CACPYREDYGYTF
TRBV15	TRBJ1-6	TRBD1	CATSREQGSYSPLHF
TRBV27	TRBJ1-5	.	CASSLSRFWQPQHF
TRBV10-1	TRBJ2-5	.	CASSGTEQETQYF
TRBV5-1	TRBJ2-7	TRBD2	CASSPGTSGTYEQYF
TRBV20-1	TRBJ1-6	.	CSARVYGRSSSYNSPLHF
TRBV3-1	TRBJ2-7	TRBD1	CASSPYRGPVYEQYF
TRBV28	TRBJ1-5	.	CASTDPGQPQHF
TRBV2	TRBJ2-7	TRBD1	CASRKDRGHEQYF
TRBV7-3	TRBJ2-5	.	CASSLSLQETQYF
TRBV6-1	TRBJ2-5	TRBD1	CASSSAGTGGQRQYF
TRBV6-1	TRBJ1-5	TRBD1	CASGSDPGTAPQWPQHF
TRBV6-1	TRBJ2-7	.	CASLRLYEQYF
TRBV10-3	TRBJ2-7	.	CAISPTVLSSYEQYF
TRBV27	TRBJ2-7	TRBD1	CASKSGTGFEQYF
TRBV6-1	TRBJ2-5	.	CASSPARTFVQETQYF
TRBV12-3/TRBV12-4	TRBJ2-7	.	CASSRGIANYEQYF
TRBV28	TRBJ2-7	TRBD1	CASSQPGQGPGEQYF